Below, 21 T cell receptor beta chains from the same sample are listed, as sequenced in a study of T-cell memory formation after mild COVID-19. One entry per CDR3 protein results from TCRdb running MiXCR on the 5' RACE reads. The data hold roughly 200,000 distinct CDR3 sequences, with 16% observed a single time. Specimen: PBMCs or a T cell subset sorted from them (not recorded which). Receptor source: an adult woman who had mild COVID-19 (a few samples of this study predate the infection). Cell type and time point are not known.

This clonotype turned up a few times. The chain recombines TRBV27 with TRBJ2-7, with D tentatively TRBD1 (5 bases). The CDR3 totals 15 residues. Per germline, CDR1 MNHEY and CDR2 SMNVEV (reference sequence). Deletions cut 2 bases from V and 0 bases from J, with 11 bases between. The CDR3 DNA is TGTGCCAGCAGTTTAGGTACAGGTAGCTCCTACGAGCAGTACTTC. Its translation: CASSLGTGSSYEQYF.

This clonotype occurred a few times. The V gene is TRBV12-3 or TRBV12-4, the J gene TRBJ2-1; possibly TRBD2 for D (5 bases). The CDR3 sequence is 18 residues long. V was trimmed by 3 bases and J by 8 bases, leaving 26 bases between them. CDR3 sequence: CASSLWVGGSRPFDEQFF. The CDR3 DNA sequence: TGTGCCAGCAGTTTGTGGGTGGGTGGGAGTCGCCCTTTTGATGAGCAGTTCTTC.

A few counts support this clonotype. The chain links TRBV9 to TRBJ2-1, with D maybe TRBD2 (5 bases). This CDR3 has 14 residues. V was trimmed by 4 bases and J by 5 bases, leaving 13 bases between them. Germline CDR1 and CDR2: SGDLS and YYNGEE. The CDR3 DNA is TGTGCCAGCAGCCTAGGGAGTCACAACAATGAGCAGTTCTTC. Protein product: CASSLGSHNNEQFF.

This clonotype was found a few times. The rearrangement joins TRBV5-1 to TRBJ2-2; the D is unclear. V was trimmed by 0 bases and J by 2 bases, leaving 11 bases between them. Germline lookup yields CDR1 SGHRS and CDR2 YFSETQ. CDR3 length: 16 residues. The CDR3 loop reads CASSLGWTRNTGELFF. In nucleotides, the CDR3 is TGCGCCAGCAGCTTGGGCTGGACCCGTAACACCGGGGAGCTGTTTTTT.

Only a few counts were recorded for this clonotype. This chain uses TRBV5-1 with TRBJ2-1; the D is unclear. This CDR3 contains 14 residues. The ends were cut back, 1 base at V and 5 bases at J, with 10 bases in the middle. The germline V gene encodes CDR1 SGHRS and CDR2 YFSETQ. The CDR3 is CASSLLHQDNEQFF. The CDR3 region has the DNA TGCGCCAGCAGCTTGCTACACCAGGACAATGAGCAGTTCTTC.

This chain connects TRBV7-2 to TRBJ2-2, with D unresolved. V was shortened by 2 bases and J by 0 bases, with 7 bases between the two germline ends. Germline-derived CDR1 and CDR2 are SGHTA and FQGNSA. The CDR3 runs to 15 residues. The CDR3 spells CASSLQLSNTGELFF. CDR3 sequence (DNA): TGTGCCAGCAGCTTACAGCTATCGAACACCGGGGAGCTGTTTTTT. The full variable domain, completed using reference TRBV7-2 and TRBJ2-2, is GAGVSQSPSNKVTEKGKDVELRCDPISGHTALYWYRQSLGQGLEFLIYFQGNSAPDKSGLPSDRFSAERTGGSVSTLTIQRTQQEDSAVYLCASSLQLSNTGELFFGEGSRLTVL.

This chain uses TRBV6-5 with TRBJ2-7, with TRBD2 as a possible D gene (6 bases). The V end was cut by 4 bases, the J end by 4 bases, with 14 bases between. CDR1 is MNHEY, CDR2 SVGAGI, per germline. This CDR3 region has 14 residues. DNA for the CDR3: TGTGCCAGCAGTTCCGGACTACGGGGATACGAGCAGTACTTC. Its translation is CASSSGLRGYEQYF.

This clonotype was seen a handful of times. V is TRBV12-3 or TRBV12-4 and J is TRBJ2-6; no firm D call. The CDR3 sequence is 13 residues long. V lost 11 bases, J lost 2 bases, and 10 bases lay in between. CDR3 in amino acids: CAFCSAGANVLTF. In DNA form, the CDR3 reads TGTGCCTTCTGTAGTGCTGGGGCCAACGTCCTGACTTTC.

The V and J genes are TRBV9 and TRBJ2-5; the match to TRBD2 covers 8 bases. The CDR3 runs 17 residues. The V gene end was trimmed by 0 bases and the J gene end by 2 bases; junction bases not matched to a gene: 9. In germline, CDR1 is SGDLS, CDR2 YYNGEE. CDR3 bases: TGTGCCAGCAGCGTAGAGGGTAGCGGGAACCCACAAGAGACCCAGTACTTC. Protein sequence: CASSVEGSGNPQETQYF.

The rearrangement joins TRBV27 to TRBJ1-1; the D gene is possibly TRBD1 (5 bases). The germline V gene encodes CDR1 MNHEY and CDR2 SMNVEV (reference sequence). The CDR3 runs 12 residues. Trimming shortened V by 5 bases and J by 7 bases, and 11 bases separated the two germline ends. In DNA, the CDR3 is TGTGCCAGCAGTGGGACGAAGGGTGAAGCTTTCTTT. Encoded protein: CASSGTKGEAFF.

Only a few counts were recorded for this clonotype. The J gene is TRBJ2-7, the V gene TRBV18; D not certain. V shed 3 bases and J shed 5 bases, with 17 bases lying between them. The V gene's germline CDR1 is KGHSH and CDR2 LQKENI. The CDR3 spans 15 residues. CDR3 sequence (DNA): TGTGCCAGCTCACCTGGACGGCTGGAGAAGGACGAGCAGTACTTC. Protein: CASSPGRLEKDEQYF.

The genes are TRBV5-1 and TRBJ2-2; TRBD1 agrees at 7 bases. The ends lost 4 bases at V and 0 bases at J; junction bases unmatched: 6. Germline CDR1 reads SGHRS; CDR2 reads YFSETQ. The CDR3 totals 16 residues. The CDR3 DNA sequence: TGCGCCAGCAGCGCCTCCGGGACAGCGAACACCGGGGAGCTGTTTTTT. Protein sequence: CASSASGTANTGELFF.

Only a few counts were recorded for this clonotype. CDR3 loop: CAISSGLAGYEQYF. In nucleotides, the CDR3 is TGTGCCATCAGTTCGGGACTAGCGGGGTACGAGCAGTACTTC. This chain connects TRBV10-3 to TRBJ2-7, with TRBD2 identical over 13 bases. CDR1 ENHRY and CDR2 SYGVKD come from the germline V gene. With V trimmed by 5 bases and J by 4 bases, 2 bases remained unmatched. CDR3 length: 14 residues.

The rearrangement links TRBV4-2 to TRBJ1-2, with D possibly matching TRBD1 (5 bases). Trimming pared 1 base from V and 0 bases from J, leaving 6 bases between. The CDR3 covers 14 residues. Germline V gene sequence: CDR1 LGHNA, CDR2 YNFKEQ. CDR3: CASSQAGANYGYTF. For the CDR3, the DNA is TGTGCCAGCAGCCAAGCGGGGGCTAACTATGGCTACACCTTC.

This clonotype was counted only a few times. The chain is built from TRBV30 and TRBJ2-3; the match to TRBD1 covers 8 bases. The CDR3 consists of 15 residues. Germline V lookup: CDR1 GTSNPN, CDR2 SVGIG (reference sequence). V lost 3 bases and J lost 10; bases outside the gene matches: 15. For the CDR3, the DNA is TGTGCCTGGAGCCGGGACAGGCTAAGGGGAGAGGCGCAGTATTTT. This sequence encodes CAWSRDRLRGEAQYF.

The chain couples TRBV5-4 to TRBJ1-1; D ambiguous. The ends were cut back, 4 bases at V and 3 bases at J, with 16 bases in the middle. Germline V gene lookup returns CDR1 SGHNT and CDR2 YYREEE (reference sequence). The CDR3 totals 15 residues. The CDR3 DNA is TGTGCCAGCAGCCCGGACGGAGCTCTCCACACTGAAGCTTTCTTT. It translates to CASSPDGALHTEAFF.

This sequence joins TRBV10-3 and TRBJ2-7; 13 nucleotides agree with TRBD2. CDR1 is ENHRY and CDR2 is SYGVKD in the germline V gene. The CDR3 is 16 amino acids. The V and J ends lost 3 bases and 3 bases, in that order; junction bases with no gene match: 5. CDR3 coding DNA: TGTGCCATCAGTGACCAAAGGACTAGCGGGAGCTACGAGCAGTACTTC. This codes for CAISDQRTSGSYEQYF.

The chain uses TRBV12-3 or TRBV12-4 and TRBJ1-1; 7 positions match TRBD1. The V and J ends lost 5 bases and 3 bases, in that order; junction bases with no gene match: 6. This CDR3 comprises 14 residues. The CDR3 coding sequence is TGTGCCAGCAGTCCTGGGACAGTTTACACTGAAGCTTTCTTT. Translated, it gives CASSPGTVYTEAFF.

In its sample, this clonotype was seen a few times. The chain employs TRBV30 and TRBJ1-2; D is ambiguous. Between the trimmed V and J ends, which lost 4 bases and 4 bases, there was a span of 19 bases. The CDR3 contains 15 residues. The germline V gene encodes CDR1 GTSNPN and CDR2 SVGIG (reference sequence). CDR3 in amino acids: CAWTLARVPGYGYTF. The DNA of the CDR3 is TGTGCCTGGACCCTAGCGAGGGTACCTGGCTATGGCTACACCTTC. Filled out from reference TRBV30 and TRBJ1-2, the complete variable domain reads SQTIHQWPATLVQPVGSPLSLECTVEGTSNPNLYWYRQAAGRGLQLLFYSVGIGQISSEVPQNLSASRPQDRQFILSSKKLLLSDSGFYLCAWTLARVPGYGYTFGSGTRLTVV.

This clonotype was observed a handful of times. The chain recombines TRBV10-3 with TRBJ2-5; D is uncertain. CDR1 and CDR2 (germline): ENHRY, SYGVKD. The CDR3 loop spans 13 amino acids. V was pared by 0 bases and J by 5 bases, with 7 bases between. CDR3 in amino acids: CAISESAGETQYF. The CDR3 DNA follows: TGTGCCATCAGTGAGTCGGCTGGGGAGACCCAGTACTTC.

This clonotype showed up just a few times. The CDR3 nucleotides read TGTGCCAGCAGTGTACAGGGCTACGAGCAGTACTTC. This encodes CASSVQGYEQYF. The rearrangement uses TRBV2 and TRBJ2-7; maybe TRBD1 (6 bases). This CDR3 comprises 12 residues. Germline CDR1 reads SNHLY; CDR2 reads FYNNEI. Trimming left V 4 bases short and J 3 bases short, with 7 bases between.